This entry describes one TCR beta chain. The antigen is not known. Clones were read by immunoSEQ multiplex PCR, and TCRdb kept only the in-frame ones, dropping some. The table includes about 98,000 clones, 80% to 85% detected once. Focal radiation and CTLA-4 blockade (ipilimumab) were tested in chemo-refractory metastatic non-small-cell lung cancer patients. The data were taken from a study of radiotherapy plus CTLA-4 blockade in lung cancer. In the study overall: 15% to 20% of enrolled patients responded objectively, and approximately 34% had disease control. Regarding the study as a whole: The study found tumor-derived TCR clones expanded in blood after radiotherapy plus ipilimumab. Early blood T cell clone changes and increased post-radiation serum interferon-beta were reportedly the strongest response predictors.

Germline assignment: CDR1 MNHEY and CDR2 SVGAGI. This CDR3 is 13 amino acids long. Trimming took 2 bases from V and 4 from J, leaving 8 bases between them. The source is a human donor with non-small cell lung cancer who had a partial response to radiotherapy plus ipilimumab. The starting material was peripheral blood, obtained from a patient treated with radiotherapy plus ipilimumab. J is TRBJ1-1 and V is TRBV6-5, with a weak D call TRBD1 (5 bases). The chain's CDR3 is CASSYRGSTEAFF. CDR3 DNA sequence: TGTGCCAGCAGTTACAGGGGTTCCACTGAAGCTTTCTTT.